The 20 T cell receptor beta chains below were found in one sample sequenced in a study of response to subunit inactivated influenza vaccine. TCRdb re-called the RT-PCR reads with MiXCR, one entry per CDR3 protein. This sample has over 800,000 distinct CDR3 sequences, with over 20% found just once. The sequencing used PBMCs from blood, collected less than 6 days after vaccination. Receptors originate from a man aged 50-59 years who received an inactivated influenza vaccine.

The chain combines TRBV21-1 with TRBJ2-5; the table assigns TRBD2, which was not confirmed against the DNA. TRBV21-1 is labeled a pseudogene. The CDR3 is 16 residues long. CDR3 sequence: CASIRTSGTNQETQYF. DNA of the CDR3: TGTGCCAGCATTCGGACTAGCGGGACGAACCAAGAGACCCAGTACTTC.

V gene TRBV29-1 combines with J gene TRBJ2-3; D may correspond to TRBD1 or TRBD2 (5 bases each). The germline V gene has CDR1 SQVTM and CDR2 ANQGSEA. The CDR3 has 13 amino acids. V lost 7 bases to trimming and J lost 2 bases, with 13 bases between them. The CDR3 region is CSAQRGPTDTQYF. The CDR3, as DNA: TGCAGCGCCCAAAGGGGACCCACAGATACGCAGTATTTT.

The rearrangement uses TRBV29-1 and TRBJ2-5; 8 bases fit TRBD1. The CDR3 is 17 amino acids. Germline V gene sequence: CDR1 SQVTM, CDR2 ANQGSEA. V shed 4 bases and J 2 bases; nucleotides not matched to a gene: 15. The CDR3 protein is CSVGAGQGTYTQETQYF. The CDR3 DNA is TGCAGCGTTGGGGCCGGACAGGGCACGTACACACAAGAGACCCAGTACTTC. The full variable domain, its missing parts supplied by reference TRBV29-1 and TRBJ2-5, is SAVISQKPSRDICQRGTSLTIQCQVDSQVTMMFWYRQQPGQSLTLIATANQGSEATYESGFVIDKFPISRPNLTFSTLTVSNMSPEDSSIYLCSVGAGQGTYTQETQYFGPGTRLLVL.

V gene TRBV28 combines with J gene TRBJ2-1, with 8 nucleotides matching TRBD1. Germline V gives CDR1 MDHEN, CDR2 SYDVKM. This CDR3 contains 15 residues. The V gene end was trimmed by 5 bases and the J gene end by 3 bases; junction bases not matched to a gene: 6. In DNA, the CDR3 is TGTGCCAGCAGTACAAGACAGGGGAACTACAATGAGCAGTTCTTC. Translation: CASSTRQGNYNEQFF.

This clonotype has only a few counts. The chain joins TRBV3-1 to TRBJ1-2; D is unclear. This CDR3 is built from 13 residues. The germline V and J ends were trimmed by 1 base and 3 bases, with 6 bases remaining between them. Germline V gene lookup returns CDR1 LGHDT and CDR2 YNNKEL (reference sequence). The CDR3 reads CASSQGSDYGYTF. DNA of the CDR3: TGTGCCAGCAGCCAAGGGTCTGACTATGGCTACACCTTC.

The V gene is TRBV30, the J gene TRBJ2-7; D uncertain. The V end lost 4 bases, the J end lost 1 base, and 11 bases lay between the germline ends. Per the germline V gene, CDR1 is GTSNPN and CDR2 is SVGIG (reference sequence). This CDR3 has 13 residues. CDR3 sequence reads: CAWNSDGSYEQYF. The CDR3, as DNA: TGTGCCTGGAACTCAGACGGATCCTACGAGCAGTACTTC.

This clonotype came up many times. V and J are TRBV20-1 and TRBJ1-1; maybe TRBD1 (5 bases). This CDR3 spans 13 amino acids. The ends were cut back, 3 bases at V and 0 bases at J, with 8 bases in the middle. CDR1 and CDR2 (germline): DFQATT, SNEGSKA (reference sequence). CDR3 sequence: CSASPTVNTEAFF. CDR3 sequence (DNA): TGCAGTGCTAGCCCGACAGTGAACACTGAAGCTTTCTTT.

This chain connects TRBV4-3 to TRBJ1-6; the D gene is possibly TRBD1 (6 bases). From germline, CDR1 is LGHNA and CDR2 YSLEER. The CDR3 is made up of 16 amino acids. Trimming left V 0 bases short and J 14 bases short, with 20 bases between. The CDR3 nucleotides read TGCGCCAGCAGCCAAGAGACGGGAGGGGGTAATCCGGCCCTCCACTTT. Amino acid sequence: CASSQETGGGNPALHF.

At least ten counts were recorded for this clonotype. The chain uses TRBV5-1 and TRBJ2-1; possible D gene TRBD2, 5 bases. This CDR3 comprises 15 residues. The germline V gene has CDR1 SGHRS and CDR2 YFSETQ. The V end was cut by 0 bases, the J end by 0 bases, with 7 bases between. CDR3 in DNA: TGCGCCAGCAGCTTGGAAGCGGCCTCCTACAATGAGCAGTTCTTC. This codes for CASSLEAASYNEQFF.

This clonotype was observed a few times. The chain has TRBV20-1 and TRBJ2-1; 7 bases match TRBD1. Trimming removed 6 bases from V and 8 bases from J; junction bases left unmatched: 4. This CDR3 spans 11 amino acids. Germline V gene sequence: CDR1 DFQATT, CDR2 SNEGSKA (reference sequence). CDR3 in amino acids: CSADRVDEQFF. DNA for the CDR3: TGCAGTGCAGACAGGGTAGATGAGCAGTTCTTC.

As DNA, the CDR3 is TGCAGTGCTAGAACAGGGACCGGCTACAATGAGCAGTTCTTC. Translating gives CSARTGTGYNEQFF. The chain uses TRBV20-1 and TRBJ2-1; possible D gene TRBD1, 6 bases. The germline V and J ends were trimmed by 2 bases and 3 bases, with 11 bases remaining between them. The CDR3 runs to 14 residues. Looked up from germline, CDR1 is DFQATT and CDR2 is SNEGSKA (reference sequence).

The chain combines TRBV6-2 or TRBV6-3 with TRBJ2-3; D is possibly TRBD1 or TRBD2 (5 bases each). This CDR3 region has 13 residues. In germline, CDR1 is MNHEY, CDR2 SVGEGT. Trimming left V 5 bases short and J 7 bases short, with 13 bases between. The CDR3 DNA follows: TGTGCCAGCAGTGGGGGAATGGTACATACGCAGTATTTT. As protein: CASSGGMVHTQYF.

The chain couples TRBV5-5 to TRBJ1-4; D is ambiguous. The CDR3 contains 13 residues. Germline V gene data show CDR1 as SGHKS and CDR2 as YYEKEE (reference sequence). The ends were cut back, 1 base at V and 8 bases at J, with 9 bases in the middle. In DNA form, the CDR3 reads TGTGCCAGCAGCTTGTACCCGACGGAAAAACTGTTTTTT. Amino acids: CASSLYPTEKLFF.

This clonotype came up a few times. CDR3 sequence reads: CASSYAGTATDTQYF. The CDR3 DNA is TGTGCCAGCAGTTACGCGGGGACAGCCACAGATACGCAGTATTTT. The gene calls are TRBV6-2 or TRBV6-3 and TRBJ2-3, with D tentatively TRBD1 (7 bases). Germline V lookup: CDR1 MNHEY, CDR2 SVGEGT. The CDR3 contains 15 residues. Trimming stripped 2 bases from V and 2 bases from J, with 11 bases between.

This rearrangement joins TRBV27 to TRBJ2-2; D is undetermined. Germline CDR1 MNHEY, CDR2 SMNVEV (reference sequence). The CDR3 loop spans 15 amino acids. The ends were cut back, 5 bases at V and 4 bases at J, with 14 bases in the middle. CDR3 sequence reads: CASSHYLGVTGELFF. For the CDR3, the DNA is TGTGCCAGCAGTCACTATCTTGGGGTCACCGGGGAGCTGTTTTTT.

This clonotype occurred a few times. CDR3 amino acids: CRAGKYGTRDTEAFF. The CDR3 DNA follows: TGCCGGGCCGGGAAGTACGGGACGAGGGACACTGAAGCTTTCTTT. V usage is TRBV20-1 and J usage is TRBJ1-1, with D perhaps matching TRBD1 (5 bases). Per germline, CDR1 DFQATT and CDR2 SNEGSKA (reference sequence). CDR3 length: 15 amino acids.

This clonotype was picked up a small number of times. The chain carries TRBV5-6 and TRBJ2-7; 10 nucleotides match TRBD1. Germline lookup yields CDR1 SGHDT and CDR2 YYEEEE. V was pared by 1 base and J by 5 bases, with 9 bases of the junction left unmatched. This CDR3 is 16 amino acids long. The CDR3 DNA reads as TGTGCCAGCAGCTTGCTACCGGGACAGGGGACAGACGAGCAGTACTTC. Protein: CASSLLPGQGTDEQYF.

CDR3 DNA: TGTGCCAGCAGCTTAACTTCAGCGGGTGAGCAGTTCTTC. Translating it yields CASSLTSAGEQFF. The rearrangement links TRBV7-3 to TRBJ2-1; D perhaps matches TRBD2 (6 bases). This CDR3 has 13 amino acids. Trimming removed 0 bases at V and 9 bases at J, with 9 bases between. Germline V CDR1 and CDR2: SGHTA, FQGTGA.

The chain carries TRBV4-3 and TRBJ1-6; TRBD1 is a possible D gene (6 bases). This CDR3 is built from 15 residues. Trimming shortened V by 1 base and J by 9 bases, and 13 bases separated the two germline ends. Germline loops: CDR1 LGHNA, CDR2 YSLEER. The CDR3 here is CASSQGQGWGSPLHF. CDR3 coding DNA: TGCGCCAGCAGCCAAGGTCAGGGGTGGGGTTCACCCCTCCACTTT.

CDR3 DNA sequence: TGCAGTGCAACTGACAGGGGGCAAGGCACCATATATTTT. This gives the protein CSATDRGQGTIYF. The genes are TRBV20-1 and TRBJ1-3; 10 bases match TRBD1. There are 13 residues in the CDR3. Germline-derived CDR1 and CDR2 are DFQATT and SNEGSKA (reference sequence). V dropped 6 bases and J dropped 9; count of bases not matched to a gene: 8.